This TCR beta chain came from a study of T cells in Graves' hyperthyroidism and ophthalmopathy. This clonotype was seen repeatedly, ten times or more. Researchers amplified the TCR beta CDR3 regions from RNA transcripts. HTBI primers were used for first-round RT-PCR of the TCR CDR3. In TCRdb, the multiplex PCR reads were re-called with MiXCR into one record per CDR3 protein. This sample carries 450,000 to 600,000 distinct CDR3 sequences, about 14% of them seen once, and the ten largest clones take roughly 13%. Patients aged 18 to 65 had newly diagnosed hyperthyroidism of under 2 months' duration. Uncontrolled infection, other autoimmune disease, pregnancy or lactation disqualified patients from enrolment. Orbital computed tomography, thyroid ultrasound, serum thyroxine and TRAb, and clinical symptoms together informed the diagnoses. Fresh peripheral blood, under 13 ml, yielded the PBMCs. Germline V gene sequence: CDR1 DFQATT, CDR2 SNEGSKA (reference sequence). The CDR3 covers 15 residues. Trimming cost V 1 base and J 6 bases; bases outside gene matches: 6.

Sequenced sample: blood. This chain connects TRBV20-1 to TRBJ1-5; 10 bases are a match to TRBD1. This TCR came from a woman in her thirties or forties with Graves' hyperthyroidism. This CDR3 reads CSARVGGTGVQPQHF. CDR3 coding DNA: TGCAGTGCTAGAGTCGGCGGGACAGGGGTTCAGCCCCAGCATTTT.